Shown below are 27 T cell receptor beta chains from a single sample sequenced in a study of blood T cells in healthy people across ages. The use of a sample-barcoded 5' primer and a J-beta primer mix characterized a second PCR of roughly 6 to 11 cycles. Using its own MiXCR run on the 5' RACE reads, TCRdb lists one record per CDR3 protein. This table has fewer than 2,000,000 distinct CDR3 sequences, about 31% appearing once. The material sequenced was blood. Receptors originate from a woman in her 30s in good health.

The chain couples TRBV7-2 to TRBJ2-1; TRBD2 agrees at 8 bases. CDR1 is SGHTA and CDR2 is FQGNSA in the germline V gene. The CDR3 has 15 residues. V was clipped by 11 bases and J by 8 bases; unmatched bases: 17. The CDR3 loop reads CAGGAGTSLFDEQFF. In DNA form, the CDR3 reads TGTGCCGGTGGTGCGGGGACTAGTCTTTTTGATGAGCAGTTCTTC.

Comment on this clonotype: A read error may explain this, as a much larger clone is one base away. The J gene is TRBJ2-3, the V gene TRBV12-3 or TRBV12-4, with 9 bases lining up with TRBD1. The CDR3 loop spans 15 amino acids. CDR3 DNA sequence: TGTGCCAGCAGTACCTGGGGACAGGGATCAGATGCGCAGTATTTT. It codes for CASSTWGQGSDAQYF.

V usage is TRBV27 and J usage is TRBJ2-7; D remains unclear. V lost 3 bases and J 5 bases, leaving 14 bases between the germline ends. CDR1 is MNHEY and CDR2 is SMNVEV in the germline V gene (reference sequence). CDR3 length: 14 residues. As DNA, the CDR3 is TGTGCCAGCAGTTTGGTAATCATCGGAAACGAGCAGTACTTC. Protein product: CASSLVIIGNEQYF.

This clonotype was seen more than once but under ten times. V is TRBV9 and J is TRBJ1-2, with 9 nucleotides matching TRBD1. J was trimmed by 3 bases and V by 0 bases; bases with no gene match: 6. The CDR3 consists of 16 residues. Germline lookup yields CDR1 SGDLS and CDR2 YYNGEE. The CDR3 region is CASSVVGQGIDYGYTF. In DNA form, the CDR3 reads TGTGCCAGCAGCGTAGTCGGACAGGGGATCGACTATGGCTACACCTTC.

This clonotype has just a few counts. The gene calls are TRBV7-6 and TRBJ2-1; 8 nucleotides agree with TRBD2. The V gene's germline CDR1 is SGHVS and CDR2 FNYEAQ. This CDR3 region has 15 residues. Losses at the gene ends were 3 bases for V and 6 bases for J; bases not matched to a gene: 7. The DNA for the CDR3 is TGTGCCAGCAGCTTTGTCGCGGGAGGTTTCAATGAGCAGTTCTTC. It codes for CASSFVAGGFNEQFF.

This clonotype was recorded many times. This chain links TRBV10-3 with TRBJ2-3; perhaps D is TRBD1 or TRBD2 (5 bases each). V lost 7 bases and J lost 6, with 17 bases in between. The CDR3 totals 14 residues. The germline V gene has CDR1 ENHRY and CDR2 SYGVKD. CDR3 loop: CAITPGRGADTQYF. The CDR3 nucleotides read TGTGCCATCACCCCGGGACGTGGGGCGGATACGCAGTATTTT.

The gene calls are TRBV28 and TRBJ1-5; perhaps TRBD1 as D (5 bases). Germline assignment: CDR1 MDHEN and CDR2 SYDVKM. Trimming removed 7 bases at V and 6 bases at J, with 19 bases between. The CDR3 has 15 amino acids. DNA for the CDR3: TGTGCCAGCACCAAATATCCCATGGGGGGTCAGCCCCAGCATTTT. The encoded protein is CASTKYPMGGQPQHF.

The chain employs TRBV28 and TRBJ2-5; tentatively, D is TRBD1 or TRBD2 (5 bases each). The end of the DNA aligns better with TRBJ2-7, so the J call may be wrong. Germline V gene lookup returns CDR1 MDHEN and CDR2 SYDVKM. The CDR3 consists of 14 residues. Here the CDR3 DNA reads TGTGCCAGCAGTTTGATGGGACGGGTAGGCGAGCAGTACTTC. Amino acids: CASSLMGRVGEQYF.

The CDR3: CSAARTSGMTDTQYF. The CDR3 DNA sequence: TGCAGTGCTGCCCGGACTAGCGGGATGACAGATACGCAGTATTTT. The gene calls are TRBV20-1 and TRBJ2-3; 12 bases align to TRBD2. The CDR3 extends over 15 amino acids. The germline V gene encodes CDR1 DFQATT and CDR2 SNEGSKA (reference sequence). Unmatched junction bases numbered 6, after V lost 5 bases and J lost 3 bases.

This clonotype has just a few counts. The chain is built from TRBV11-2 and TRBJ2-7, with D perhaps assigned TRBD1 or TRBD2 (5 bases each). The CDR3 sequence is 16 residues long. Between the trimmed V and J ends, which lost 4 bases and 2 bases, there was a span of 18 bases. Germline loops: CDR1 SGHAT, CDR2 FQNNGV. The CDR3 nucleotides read TGTGCCAGCAGCTCCGTTCGGGGCTCTAAAGCCTACGAGCAGTACTTC. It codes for CASSSVRGSKAYEQYF. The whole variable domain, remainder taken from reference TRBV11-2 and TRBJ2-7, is EAGVAQSPRYKIIEKRQSVAFWCNPISGHATLYWYQQILGQGPKLLIQFQNNGVVDDSQLPKDRFSAERLKGVDSTLKIQPAKLEDSAVYLCASSSVRGSKAYEQYFGPGTRLTVT.

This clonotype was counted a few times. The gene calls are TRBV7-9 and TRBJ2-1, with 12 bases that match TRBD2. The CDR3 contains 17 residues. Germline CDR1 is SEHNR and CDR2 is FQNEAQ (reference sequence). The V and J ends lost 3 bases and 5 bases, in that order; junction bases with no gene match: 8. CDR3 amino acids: CASSFPTSGRTDNEQFF. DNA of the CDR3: TGTGCCAGCAGCTTTCCGACTAGCGGGAGAACTGACAATGAGCAGTTCTTC.

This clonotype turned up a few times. CDR3 DNA: TGTGCCAGCAGCTTTAGACAAGATAGCAATCAGCCCCAGCATTTT. Translating gives CASSFRQDSNQPQHF. The chain couples TRBV7-2 to TRBJ1-5, with D uncertain. V gave up 3 bases and J gave up 0 bases, with 9 bases separating them. This CDR3 is built from 15 residues. Germline CDR1 SGHTA, CDR2 FQGNSA.

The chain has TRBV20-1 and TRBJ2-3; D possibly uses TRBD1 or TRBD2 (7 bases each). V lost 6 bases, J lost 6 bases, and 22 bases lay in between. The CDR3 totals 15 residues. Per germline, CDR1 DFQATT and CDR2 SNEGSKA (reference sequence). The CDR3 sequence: CSAGILAEGADTQYF. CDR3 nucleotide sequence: TGCAGTGCGGGAATTCTAGCGGAGGGGGCCGATACGCAGTATTTT.

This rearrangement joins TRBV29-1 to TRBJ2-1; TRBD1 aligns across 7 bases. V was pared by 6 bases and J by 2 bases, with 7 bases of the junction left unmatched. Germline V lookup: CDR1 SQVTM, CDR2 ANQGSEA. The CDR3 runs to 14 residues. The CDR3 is CSVVQGWTYNEQFF. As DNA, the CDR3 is TGCAGCGTGGTACAGGGGTGGACCTACAATGAGCAGTTCTTC.

CDR3 sequence (DNA): TGTGCCAGCAGCGCCAGTCCTTTTGGGGCGGGAGGCTACGAGCAGTACTTC. Its translation is CASSASPFGAGGYEQYF. The V gene is TRBV7-9, the J gene TRBJ2-7; TRBD2 agrees at 8 bases. The V gene's germline CDR1 is SEHNR and CDR2 FQNEAQ (reference sequence). The CDR3 is 17 amino acids. With 5 bases clipped from V and 3 bases from J, the junction kept 15 bases outside the gene matches.

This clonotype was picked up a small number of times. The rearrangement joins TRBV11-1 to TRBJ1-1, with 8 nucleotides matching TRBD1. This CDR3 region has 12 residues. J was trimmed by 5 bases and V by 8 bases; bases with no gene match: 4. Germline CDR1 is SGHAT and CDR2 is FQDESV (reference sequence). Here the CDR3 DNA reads TGTGCCAGCGGACAGGGTGAGACTGAAGCTTTCTTT. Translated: CASGQGETEAFF.

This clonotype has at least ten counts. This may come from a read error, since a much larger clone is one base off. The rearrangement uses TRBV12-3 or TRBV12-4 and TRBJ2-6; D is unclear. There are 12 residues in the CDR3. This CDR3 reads CASSPAANVRTF. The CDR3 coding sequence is TGTGCCAGCAGCCCGGCTGCAAACGTCCGGACTTTC.

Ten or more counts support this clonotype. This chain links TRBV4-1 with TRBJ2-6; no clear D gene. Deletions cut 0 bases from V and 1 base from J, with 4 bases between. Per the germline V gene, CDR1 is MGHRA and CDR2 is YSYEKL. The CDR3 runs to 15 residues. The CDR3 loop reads CASSQDGSGANVLTF. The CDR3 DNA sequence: TGCGCCAGCAGCCAAGACGGATCTGGGGCCAACGTCCTGACTTTC.

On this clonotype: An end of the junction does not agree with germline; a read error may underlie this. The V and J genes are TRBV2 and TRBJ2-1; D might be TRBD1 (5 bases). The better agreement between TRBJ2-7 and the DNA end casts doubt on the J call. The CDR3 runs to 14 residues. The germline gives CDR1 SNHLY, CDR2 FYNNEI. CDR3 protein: CTSKGGRASDEQYF. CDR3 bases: TGTACCAGCAAAGGTGGCAGGGCGTCGGACGAGCAGTACTTC.

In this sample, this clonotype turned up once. This CDR3 is CASSARDREAEQYF. The CDR3, as DNA: TGCGCCAGCAGCGCCAGGGACAGGGAGGCCGAGCAGTACTTC. The chain links TRBV5-1 to TRBJ2-5, with 9 bases aligning to TRBD1. TRBJ2-7 explains the end of the DNA better; the J call may be wrong. The CDR3 is made up of 14 amino acids. CDR1 SGHRS and CDR2 YFSETQ come from the germline V gene.

CDR3 sequence reads: CSARVGSGSITYNEQFF. The CDR3 DNA reads TGCAGTGCTAGAGTCGGCAGCGGGAGCATAACCTACAATGAGCAGTTCTTC. The rearrangement links TRBV20-1 to TRBJ2-1; 8 bases are shared with TRBD2. Trimming at V came to 1 base and at J to 2 bases, leaving 10 bases not matched to a gene. Germline V gene lookup returns CDR1 DFQATT and CDR2 SNEGSKA (reference sequence). CDR3 length: 17 amino acids.

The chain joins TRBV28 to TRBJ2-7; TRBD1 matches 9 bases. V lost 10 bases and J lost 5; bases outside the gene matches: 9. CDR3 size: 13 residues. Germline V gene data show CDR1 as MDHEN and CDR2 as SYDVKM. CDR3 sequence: CATFPTGGHEQYF. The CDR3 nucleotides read TGTGCCACCTTTCCGACAGGGGGGCACGAGCAGTACTTC.

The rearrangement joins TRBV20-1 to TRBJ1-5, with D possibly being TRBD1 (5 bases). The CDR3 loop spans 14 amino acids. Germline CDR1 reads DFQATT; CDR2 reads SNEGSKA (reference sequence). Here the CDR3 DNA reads TGCAGCACAAGAGCACGGGGCGACTTAGGGCCCCAGCATTTT. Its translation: CSTRARGDLGPQHF.

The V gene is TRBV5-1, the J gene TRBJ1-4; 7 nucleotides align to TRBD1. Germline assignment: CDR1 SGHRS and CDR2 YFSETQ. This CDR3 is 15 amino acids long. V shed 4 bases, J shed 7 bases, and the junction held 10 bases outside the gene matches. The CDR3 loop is CASSLERGRSEKLFF. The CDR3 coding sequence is TGCGCCAGCAGCCTGGAGAGGGGGCGCAGTGAAAAACTGTTTTTT. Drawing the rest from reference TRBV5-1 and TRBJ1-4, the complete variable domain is KAGVTQTPRYLIKTRGQQVTLSCSPISGHRSVSWYQQTPGQGLQFLFEYFSETQRNKGNFPGRFSGRQFSNSRSEMNVSTLELGDSALYLCASSLERGRSEKLFFGSGTQLSVL.

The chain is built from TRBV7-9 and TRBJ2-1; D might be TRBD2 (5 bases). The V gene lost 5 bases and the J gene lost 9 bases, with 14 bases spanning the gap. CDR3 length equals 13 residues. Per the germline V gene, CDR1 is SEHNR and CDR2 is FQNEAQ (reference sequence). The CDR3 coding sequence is TGTGCCAGCAGCAACCCTAGTGAGGGTGAGCAGTTCTTC. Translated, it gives CASSNPSEGEQFF.

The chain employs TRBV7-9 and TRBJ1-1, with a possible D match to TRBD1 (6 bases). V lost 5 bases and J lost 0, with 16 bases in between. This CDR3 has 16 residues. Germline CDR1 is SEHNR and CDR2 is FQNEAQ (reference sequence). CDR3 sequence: CASSRTDENMNTEAFF. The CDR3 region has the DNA TGTGCCAGCAGCCGGACAGATGAAAACATGAACACTGAAGCTTTCTTT.

In nucleotides, the CDR3 is TGTGCCAGCAGTTTTTTGAGACAGCATAACCGTATCGTTGACTACAATGAGCAGTTCTTC. This codes for CASSFLRQHNRIVDYNEQFF. The chain joins TRBV12-3 or TRBV12-4 to TRBJ2-1, with D possibly matching TRBD1 (5 bases). The germline V and J ends were trimmed by 3 bases and 3 bases, with 27 bases remaining between them. The CDR3 has 20 amino acids.